This T cell receptor beta chain was sequenced during a study of T cell clonality in common variable immunodeficiency. This CDR3 contains 13 residues. In germline, CDR1 is GTSNPN, CDR2 SVGIG (reference sequence). Losses at the gene ends were 1 base for V and 4 bases for J; bases not matched to a gene: 3. Sequencing was performed with immunoSEQ multiplex PCR; in TCRdb, only in-frame clones are kept and a portion is missing. Observed in the sample are 75,000 to 85,000 clones, none of them singletons. There are many counts of this clone. The observed sequence ends 3 residues before the CDR3 terminus, with the missing tail filled in from the germline J gene.

This clonotype was sampled from a person aged 18 to 75 in good health. The chain links TRBV30 to TRBJ1-2, with 7 bases identical to TRBD1. The sequencing input was peripheral blood mononuclear cells. The CDR3: CAWSGQGGYGYTF. The CDR3 DNA, read in part, is TGTGCCTGGAGTGGACAGGGAGGCTATGGC.